The 19 T cell receptor beta chains in this list originate from one sample, sequenced in a study of T cells after yellow fever vaccination. TCRdb used MiXCR to reprocess the 5' RACE reads, holding one entry per CDR3 protein. The sample carries about 400,000 distinct CDR3 sequences, more than 5.5% recorded once. Sequences were derived from PBMCs, sampled 5 days after the yellow fever booster vaccination. These receptor sequences come from a man aged 25 to 45 who received the YFV17D yellow fever vaccine.

This clonotype has a count of ten or more. The chain combines TRBV5-6 with TRBJ2-1, with no clear D. CDR1 and CDR2 (germline): SGHDT, YYEEEE. This CDR3 is 13 amino acids long. V gave up 2 bases and J gave up 6 bases, with 9 bases separating them. This chain's CDR3 is CASSFGRANEQFF. The CDR3 region has the DNA TGTGCCAGCAGCTTTGGACGGGCCAATGAGCAGTTCTTC.

This clonotype was seen only a few times. At one boundary the junction diverges from the germline segment, which might be a read error. The J gene is TRBJ2-1, the V gene TRBV27; 9 nucleotides match TRBD1. The germline CDR1 and CDR2 sequences are MNHEY and SMNVEV (reference sequence). CDR3 length: 16 amino acids. The CDR3 here is CATSLHYGTGNDEQFF. As DNA, the CDR3 is TGTGCCACCAGTTTACACTACGGGACAGGGAACGATGAGCAGTTCTTC.

The CDR3 DNA reads as TGCAGTGCTACTCCCAGCGGGAGATCAGAGACCCAGTACTTC. It encodes CSATPSGRSETQYF. V gene TRBV20-1 combines with J gene TRBJ2-5; 8 positions agree with TRBD2. The CDR3 extends over 14 amino acids. V gave up 4 bases and J gave up 4 bases; unmatched junction bases: 8. Germline CDR1 reads DFQATT; CDR2 reads SNEGSKA (reference sequence).

The sample holds a few counts of this clonotype. The CDR3, as DNA: TGCGCCAGCAGCTCTGGTCCAACGGGTGAGCAGTTCTTC. Translating it yields CASSSGPTGEQFF. The chain combines TRBV5-1 with TRBJ2-1; D ambiguous. Trimming removed 3 bases at V and 9 bases at J, with 13 bases between. The CDR3 totals 13 residues. The germline V gene encodes CDR1 SGHRS and CDR2 YFSETQ.

The J gene is TRBJ2-7, the V gene TRBV23-1; D is uncertain. TRBV23-1 is an ORF; its function is uncertain. This CDR3 has 16 residues. V was trimmed by 8 bases and J by 6 bases, leaving 26 bases between them. For the CDR3, the DNA is TGCGCCAGCTTAAGGCCCAGGAGAAAGCAGCATTGCGAGCAGTACTTC. Translation gives CASLRPRRKQHCEQYF.

This clonotype appeared a few times. The V and J genes are TRBV4-1 and TRBJ2-2; TRBD2 matches at 9 bases. This CDR3 comprises 17 residues. The germline V gene encodes CDR1 MGHRA and CDR2 YSYEKL. V shed 2 bases and J 6 bases; nucleotides not matched to a gene: 10. The CDR3 spells CASSQLSGRSSPGELFF. CDR3 in DNA: TGCGCCAGCAGCCAATTGAGCGGGAGGAGCAGTCCCGGGGAGCTGTTTTTT.

The gene calls are TRBV7-2 and TRBJ2-3; 12 bases are a match to TRBD2. V lost 7 bases and J lost 3; bases outside the gene matches: 2. Germline CDR1 is SGHTA and CDR2 is FQGNSA. This CDR3 region has 14 residues. The CDR3 region has the DNA TGTGCCAGCACTAGCGGGAGGGCTACAGATACGCAGTATTTT. Translating gives CASTSGRATDTQYF.

This clonotype has at least ten counts. The chain uses TRBV28 and TRBJ2-3; D is uncertain. The CDR3 loop spans 15 amino acids. In germline, CDR1 is MDHEN, CDR2 SYDVKM. The V end lost 5 bases, the J end lost 5 bases, and 17 bases lay between the germline ends. CDR3 nucleotide sequence: TGTGCCAGCAGTCAACTTCTAGAGTCGGGAGATACGCAGTATTTT. Its protein product is CASSQLLESGDTQYF.

This chain uses TRBV27 with TRBJ2-5; TRBD1 is a possible D gene (6 bases). This CDR3 region has 14 residues. The V and J ends lost 5 bases and 4 bases respectively, with 14 bases between them. Germline V gene data show CDR1 as MNHEY and CDR2 as SMNVEV (reference sequence). CDR3 in DNA: TGTGCCAGCAGTCCAACAGGGTTCCGAGAGACCCAGTACTTC. It translates to CASSPTGFRETQYF.

In its sample, this clonotype was seen a few times. V is TRBV7-2 and J is TRBJ2-7, with 9 bases identical to TRBD2. This CDR3 is 16 amino acids long. V shed 6 bases, J shed 3 bases, and the junction held 12 bases outside the gene matches. CDR1 SGHTA and CDR2 FQGNSA come from the germline V gene. The chain's CDR3 is CASSYTGTSQHYEQYF. CDR3 sequence (DNA): TGTGCCAGCAGTTATACCGGGACTAGCCAACACTACGAGCAGTACTTC.

This clonotype has ten or more counts. V and J are TRBV7-9 and TRBJ2-1; D remains unclear. V shed 2 bases and J shed 6 bases, with 2 bases lying between them. CDR3 length: 11 residues. CDR1 SEHNR and CDR2 FQNEAQ come from the germline V gene (reference sequence). CDR3 in amino acids: CASSLTNEQFF. CDR3 coding DNA: TGTGCCAGCAGCTTAACCAATGAGCAGTTCTTC.

This clonotype came up a few times. The chain employs TRBV20-1 and TRBJ2-7; 10 positions agree with TRBD2. The germline gives CDR1 DFQATT, CDR2 SNEGSKA (reference sequence). CDR3 size: 16 residues. V lost 4 bases and J lost 5; bases outside the gene matches: 14. CDR3 sequence reads: CSAKQHRAGGPNEQYF. The CDR3 DNA sequence: TGCAGTGCTAAGCAACACAGAGCGGGAGGGCCCAACGAGCAGTACTTC.

The chain uses TRBV7-3 and TRBJ2-7, with TRBD1 matching over 7 bases. The V gene's germline CDR1 is SGHTA and CDR2 FQGTGA. This CDR3 spans 14 amino acids. Trimming cost V 5 bases and J 3 bases; bases outside gene matches: 7. CDR3 sequence (DNA): TGTGCCAGCAGCCCTAACCGGGACAGCTACGAGCAGTACTTC. It yields the protein CASSPNRDSYEQYF.

This clonotype was seen ten or more times. The genes are TRBV20-1 and TRBJ2-7; D is perhaps TRBD2 (6 bases). This CDR3 is built from 16 residues. Trimming took 1 base from V and 7 from J, leaving 23 bases between them. CDR1 is DFQATT, CDR2 SNEGSKA, per germline (reference sequence). CDR3 loop: CSARVSLGLGSAEQYF. In nucleotides, the CDR3 is TGCAGTGCTAGAGTAAGCCTGGGACTTGGATCGGCTGAGCAGTACTTC.

A few counts support this clonotype. The V and J genes are TRBV9 and TRBJ2-2, with 9 bases that match TRBD1. Germline V CDR1 and CDR2: SGDLS, YYNGEE. V lost 4 bases, J lost 7 bases, and 8 bases stayed unmatched. CDR3 length: 15 residues. The CDR3 DNA follows: TGTGCCAGCAGCCCCCGGGACAGGGTGGGCGGGGAGCTGTTTTTT. Translation gives CASSPRDRVGGELFF. The full variable domain, with the rest looked up from reference TRBV9 and TRBJ2-2, is DSGVTQTPKHLITATGQRVTLRCSPRSGDLSVYWYQQSLDQGLQFLIQYYNGEERAKGNILERFSAQQFPDLHSELNLSSLELGDSALYFCASSPRDRVGGELFFGEGSRLTVL.

This clonotype was counted at least ten times. The chain carries TRBV11-2 and TRBJ2-3; the match to TRBD2 covers 8 bases. CDR1 and CDR2 (germline): SGHAT, FQNNGV. The V segment lost 2 bases and the J segment 1 base; nucleotides outside the gene matches: 11. The CDR3 runs to 18 residues. The CDR3 bases are TGTGCCAGCAGCTTAAGGGCGAGCGGGAGTTTTGGCACAGATACGCAGTATTTT. This encodes CASSLRASGSFGTDTQYF. The whole variable domain, filled in from reference TRBV11-2 and TRBJ2-3, reads EAGVAQSPRYKIIEKRQSVAFWCNPISGHATLYWYQQILGQGPKLLIQFQNNGVVDDSQLPKDRFSAERLKGVDSTLKIQPAKLEDSAVYLCASSLRASGSFGTDTQYFGPGTRLTVL.

The CDR3 sequence: CASSSGLAGGRETQYF. Written as DNA, the CDR3 is TGCGCCAGCAGCTCGGGACTAGCGGGAGGCAGGGAGACCCAGTACTTC. The rearrangement links TRBV5-1 to TRBJ2-5; 15 positions match TRBD2. CDR3 length equals 16 residues. Germline CDR1 and CDR2: SGHRS and YFSETQ. The V segment lost 3 bases and the J segment 5 bases; nucleotides outside the gene matches: 5.

The rearrangement links TRBV28 to TRBJ2-7; TRBD2 is a possible D gene (5 bases). The CDR3 contains 15 residues. Germline V lookup: CDR1 MDHEN, CDR2 SYDVKM. CDR3 bases: TGTGCAGCGGCCGGGCTAGCTTTGAGCTCCTACGAGCAGTACTTC. Its protein product is CAAAGLALSSYEQYF. Supplemented by reference TRBV28 and TRBJ2-7, the full variable domain reads DVKVTQSSRYLVKRTGEKVFLECVQDMDHENMFWYRQDPGLGLRLIYFSYDVKMKEKGDIPEGYSVSREKKERFSLILESASTNQTSMYLCAAAGLALSSYEQYFGPGTRLTVT.

This clonotype was seen once. The rearrangement uses TRBV25-1 and TRBJ2-7; D is unresolved. V shed 7 bases and J shed 2 bases, with 6 bases lying between them. The CDR3 is made up of 11 amino acids. CDR1 and CDR2 (germline): MGHDK, SYGVNS. The CDR3 protein is CASIGAYEQYF. CDR3 nucleotide sequence: TGTGCCAGCATTGGAGCCTACGAGCAGTACTTC.